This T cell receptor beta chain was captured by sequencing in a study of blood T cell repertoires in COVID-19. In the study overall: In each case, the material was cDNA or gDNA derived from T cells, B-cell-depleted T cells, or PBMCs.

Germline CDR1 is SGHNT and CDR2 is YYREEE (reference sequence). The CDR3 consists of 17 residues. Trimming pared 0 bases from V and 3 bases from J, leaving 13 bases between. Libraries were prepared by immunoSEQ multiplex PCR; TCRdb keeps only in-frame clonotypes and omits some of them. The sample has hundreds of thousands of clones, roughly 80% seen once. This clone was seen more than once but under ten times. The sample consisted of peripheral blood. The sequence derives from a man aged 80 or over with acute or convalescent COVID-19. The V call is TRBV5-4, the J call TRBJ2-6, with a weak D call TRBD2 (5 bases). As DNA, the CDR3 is TGTGCCAGCAGCTTGGTGGGGAGCCGAGGTGGGGCCAACGTCCTGACTTTC. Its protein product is CASSLVGSRGGANVLTF.